This is a list of T cell receptor beta chains from one sample in a study of T cells in Graves' hyperthyroidism and ophthalmopathy. TCRdb itself ran the multiplex PCR reads through MiXCR, one entry per CDR3 protein. Here the sample spans approximately 690,000 distinct CDR3 sequences, roughly 20% being singletons. The sequencing input was blood. These receptor sequences come from a man aged 25-40 years with Graves' ophthalmopathy. The CDR3 runs from the conserved cysteine through the conserved F or W. A D gene is named only where the DNA matches it firmly. Clone size appears in some rows only: once, few, many, or a class for an expanded clone.

J | D | size | V | CDR3 | DNA
TRBJ2-1 | TRBD2 | few | TRBV12-3/TRBV12-4 | CASSLKRLAGVNEQFF | TGTGCCAGCAGTTTAAAGAGGCTAGCGGGAGTCAATGAGCAGTTCTTC
TRBJ2-1 | NA | NA | TRBV28 | CASSRPSSDDEQFF | TGTGCCAGCAGTCGCCCATCTAGCGACGATGAGCAGTTCTTC
TRBJ2-5 | TRBD2 | few | TRBV20-1 | CSALAGGPRETQYF | TGCAGTGCTTTAGCGGGAGGGCCTAGGGAGACCCAGTACTTC
TRBJ2-1 | TRBD2 | NA | TRBV25-1 | CASSEYGGVTSYNEQFF | TGTGCCAGCAGTGAATATGGGGGGGTAACCTCCTACAATGAGCAGTTCTTC
TRBJ1-2 | NA | NA | TRBV27 | CASREKWGEAFYGYTF | TGTGCCAGCAGGGAGAAGTGGGGCGAGGCCTTCTATGGCTACACCTTC
TRBJ2-7 | NA | many | TRBV30 | CAWISPGLDEQYF | TGTGCCTGGATCTCACCTGGGTTGGACGAGCAGTACTTC
TRBJ2-7 | TRBD2 | NA | TRBV7-2 | CASSLKGSRGRPYEQYF | TGTGCCAGCAGCTTAAAGGGGTCGCGCGGGAGGCCCTACGAGCAGTACTTC
TRBJ2-1 | NA | NA | TRBV19 | CASSITGYNEQFF | TGTGCCAGTAGTATCACAGGGTACAATGAGCAGTTCTTC
TRBJ2-1 | TRBD2 | few | TRBV6-1 | CASRLSSGIYYNEQFF | TGTGCCAGCAGGTTGTCTAGCGGGATCTACTACAATGAGCAGTTCTTC
TRBJ1-1 | NA | many | TRBV19 | CASSIRTRNTEAFF | TGTGCCAGTAGTATAAGAACGAGGAACACTGAAGCTTTCTTT
TRBJ2-7 | NA | NA | TRBV20-1 | CSARGRKYEQYF | TGCAGTGCTAGAGGACGGAAGTACGAGCAGTACTTC
TRBJ1-1 | NA | few | TRBV27 | CASSLSGYFMNTEAFF | TGTGCCAGCAGTTTATCAGGATATTTTATGAACACTGAAGCTTTCTTT
TRBJ2-1 | NA | few | TRBV15 | CATSRKGGSLNEQFF | TGTGCCACCAGCAGAAAAGGGGGTAGCCTCAATGAGCAGTTCTTC
TRBJ2-7 | TRBD2 | few | TRBV5-6 | CASSLEAGGPSYEQYF | TGTGCCAGCAGCTTGGAGGCGGGAGGGCCCTCCTACGAGCAGTACTTC
TRBJ2-7 | NA | few | TRBV20-1 | CSAGRGQFGTYEQYF | TGCAGTGCTGGCCGTGGACAGTTTGGAACCTACGAGCAGTACTTC
TRBJ1-4 | NA | many | TRBV7-2 | CASSLQGSEKLFF | TGTGCCAGCAGCCTCCAGGGTTCTGAAAAACTGTTTTTT
TRBJ2-3 | TRBD2 | NA | TRBV7-9 | CASSSGTSGRASTDTQYF | TGTGCCAGCAGCTCTGGGACTAGCGGGAGGGCCAGCACAGATACGCAGTATTTT
TRBJ2-3 | NA | NA | TRBV6-1 | CASSRFKSSTDTQYF | TGTGCCAGCAGTCGATTCAAGTCTAGCACAGATACGCAGTATTTT
TRBJ1-2 | TRBD1 | NA | TRBV11-2 | CASSLGRTGLYGYTF | TGTGCCAGCAGCTTAGGGAGGACAGGACTCTATGGCTACACCTTC
TRBJ2-3 | TRBD2 | many | TRBV11-3 | CASSPHGGANTQYF | TGTGCCAGCAGCCCTCACGGGGGGGCGAATACGCAGTATTTT
TRBJ2-7 | TRBD2 | NA | TRBV7-9 | CASSLELAGASYEQYF | TGTGCCAGCAGCTTAGAACTAGCGGGAGCGTCCTACGAGCAGTACTTC
TRBJ1-5 | NA | NA | TRBV28 | CASSPGTVPQPQHF | TGTGCCAGCAGTCCCGGGACGGTCCCTCAGCCCCAGCATTTT
TRBJ2-3 | NA | once | TRBV5-6 | CASSSGQTRTGTQYF | TGTGCCAGCAGCAGCGGACAGACCCGCACAGGTACGCAGTATTTT
TRBJ2-1 | TRBD2 | few | TRBV30 | CAWIGTSPTEQFF | TGTGCCTGGATTGGGACTAGCCCTACTGAGCAGTTCTTC
TRBJ2-3 | NA | few | TRBV4-1 | CASSQAVSRKDTQYF | TGCGCCAGCAGCCAGGCAGTCTCCCGAAAGGATACGCAGTATTTT
TRBJ1-1 | NA | NA | TRBV10-3 | CATTTGSTEAFF | TGTGCCACCACGACGGGGAGTACTGAAGCTTTCTTT
TRBJ2-1 | TRBD2 | many | TRBV5-1 | CASSPGGTSVPRSYNEQFF | TGCGCCAGCAGCCCGGGAGGGACTAGCGTTCCGAGGTCCTACAATGAGCAGTTCTTC
TRBJ2-7 | NA | NA | TRBV7-9 | CASSPPTEVYEQYF | TGTGCCAGCAGCCCCCCGACAGAAGTCTACGAGCAGTACTTC
TRBJ2-7 | NA | NA | TRBV12-3/TRBV12-4 | CASSSSDQQYF | TGTGCCAGCAGCTCAAGTGACCAGCAGTACTTC
TRBJ2-5 | TRBD2 | NA | TRBV11-2 | CASSPRMAGEGLGYKETQYF | TGTGCCAGCAGCCCCCGAATGGCGGGAGAGGGGCTGGGGTATAAAGAGACCCAGTACTTC
TRBJ2-7 | NA | few | TRBV20-1 | CSARDLGGRSYEQYF | TGCAGTGCTAGAGATCTTGGGGGGAGATCCTACGAGCAGTACTTC
TRBJ2-4 | TRBD2 | NA | TRBV7-9 | CASSFWTSSHGKNIQYF | TGTGCCAGCAGCTTCTGGACTAGCTCCCATGGCAAAAACATTCAGTACTTC
TRBJ2-1 | TRBD1 | NA | TRBV18 | CASSGTGGEYNEQFF | TGTGCCAGCTCAGGGACAGGGGGCGAGTACAATGAGCAGTTCTTC
TRBJ1-2 | NA | few | TRBV12-3/TRBV12-4 | CASRLTGLGGYTF | TGTGCCAGCAGATTGACAGGTCTGGGTGGCTACACCTTC
TRBJ1-4 | NA | NA | TRBV7-9 | CASSSTTATNEKLFF | TGTGCCAGCAGCTCTACCACGGCAACTAATGAAAAACTGTTTTTT
TRBJ2-2 | TRBD2 | NA | TRBV9 | CASSEATSGRRGGELFF | TGTGCCAGCAGCGAAGCGACTAGCGGGAGGCGTGGCGGGGAGCTGTTTTTT
TRBJ1-1 | NA | NA | TRBV29-1 | CSVVRNTEAFF | TGCAGCGTTGTTAGGAACACTGAAGCTTTCTTT
TRBJ2-2 | TRBD1 | few | TRBV5-1 | CATQTGGADGELFF | TGCGCCACTCAAACAGGGGGCGCTGACGGGGAGCTGTTTTTT
TRBJ1-5 | NA | NA | TRBV27 | CASSLKGVQPQHF | TGTGCCAGCAGTTTAAAAGGTGTTCAGCCCCAGCATTTT
TRBJ1-2 | NA | NA | TRBV5-6 | CASSPAEEDYGHTF | TGTGCCAGCAGCCCGGCAGAGGAGGACTATGGCCACACCTTC
TRBJ1-1 | NA | few | TRBV15 | CATVGSGIGTEAFF | TGTGCCACCGTAGGGAGTGGGATTGGCACTGAAGCTTTCTTT
TRBJ2-2 | NA | few | TRBV12-3/TRBV12-4 | CASSFKQYANTGELFF | TGTGCCAGCAGTTTTAAACAGTACGCGAACACCGGGGAGCTGTTTTTT
TRBJ2-3 | NA | few | TRBV7-9 | CASSLGSRATTDTQYF | TGTGCCAGCAGCTTAGGATCGCGGGCGACCACAGATACGCAGTATTTT
TRBJ1-4 | NA | few | TRBV4-2 | CASSQGSTGLSNEKLFF | TGTGCCAGCAGCCAAGGGAGTACGGGGCTGTCTAATGAAAAACTGTTTTTT
TRBJ2-3 | NA | few | TRBV12-3/TRBV12-4 | CASSAQGQGRDTQYF | TGTGCCAGCAGTGCTCAGGGCCAAGGGAGGGATACGCAGTATTTT
TRBJ2-5 | TRBD2 | many | TRBV6-1 | CASSVLAGDRETQYF | TGTGCCAGCAGTGTACTAGCGGGAGACAGGGAGACCCAGTACTTC
TRBJ2-3 | TRBD1 | NA | TRBV4-2 | CASSQDSKTGTFLDTQYF | TGTGCCAGCAGCCAAGATTCCAAGACAGGGACCTTCCTGGATACGCAGTATTTT
TRBJ2-3 | TRBD2 | many | TRBV2 | CASSELAGATDTQYF | TGTGCCAGCAGTGAACTAGCGGGAGCCACAGATACGCAGTATTTT
TRBJ1-5 | NA | NA | TRBV6-2/TRBV6-3 | CASRRTDYSNQPQHF | TGTGCCAGCAGAAGGACGGATTATAGCAATCAGCCCCAGCATTTT
TRBJ1-6 | NA | NA | TRBV7-2 | CASNWMSSASPLHF | TGTGCCAGCAATTGGATGTCGTCGGCTTCACCCCTCCACTTT
TRBJ2-5 | NA | many | TRBV18 | CASSRVAETQYF | TGTGCCAGCTCCAGGGTAGCAGAGACCCAGTACTTC
TRBJ2-7 | NA | NA | TRBV18 | CASSPSGQPYEQYF | TGTGCCAGCTCACCCTCGGGACAACCCTACGAGCAGTACTTC
TRBJ2-5 | TRBD2 | NA | TRBV11-2 | CASSPTSAQETQYF | TGTGCCAGCAGCCCGACTAGCGCTCAAGAGACCCAGTACTTC
TRBJ2-7 | TRBD1 | many | TRBV18 | CASSPGTGDFGQYF | TGTGCCAGCTCCCCCGGGACAGGCGACTTCGGGCAGTACTTC
TRBJ1-1 | NA | few | TRBV29-1 | CSVERGTWNTEAFF | TGCAGCGTTGAAAGAGGCACATGGAACACTGAAGCTTTCTTT